A single sample gave rise to the 18 T cell receptor beta chains below, sequenced in a study of T-cell reconstitution after alpha-beta-depleted transplantation in children. TCRbeta library preparation incorporated unique molecular identifiers. TCRdb called the PCR reads again in MiXCR, with one record for every CDR3 protein. This table has roughly 100,000 distinct CDR3 sequences, approximately 6% appearing once. Sequences were derived from PBMCs, mostly from graft donor cells, sampled 60 days after TCRalphabeta/CD19-depleted stem cell transplant. The source is a female patient between 2 and 15 years old who had a stem cell transplant for Fanconi anemia, so the T cells may come from the graft donor.

The table lists this clonotype with many counts. This chain links TRBV28 with TRBJ2-3; D is unresolved. Germline assignment: CDR1 MDHEN and CDR2 SYDVKM. The CDR3 runs 12 residues. Between the trimmed V and J ends, which lost 6 bases and 7 bases, there was a span of 11 bases. This CDR3 is CASSLLGYTQYF. In DNA, the CDR3 is TGTGCCAGCAGCCTCCTAGGCTATACGCAGTATTTT.

The chain couples TRBV2 to TRBJ2-5; D gene uncertain. CDR3 length: 12 amino acids. Germline V gene lookup returns CDR1 SNHLY and CDR2 FYNNEI. The V and J ends lost 7 bases and 5 bases respectively, with 11 bases between them. The CDR3 nucleotides read TGTGCCAGCACTGTCTTCCCGGAGACCCAGTACTTC. Its translation is CASTVFPETQYF.

The chain employs TRBV5-1 and TRBJ2-4; D might be TRBD2 (6 bases). CDR3 length: 15 amino acids. Trimming took off 0 bases at V and 7 bases at J, with 14 bases between the two ends. From germline, CDR1 is SGHRS and CDR2 YFSETQ. The CDR3 bases are TGCGCCAGCAGCTTGGCCGGTGCACGGGGGAACATTCAGTACTTC. Residues: CASSLAGARGNIQYF.

As to this clonotype: A much larger clone lies a single base off, so this may be a read error. The gene calls are TRBV20-1 and TRBJ2-7; 12 nucleotides match TRBD2. This CDR3 has 15 residues. Germline CDR1 is DFQATT and CDR2 is SNEGSKA (reference sequence). The CDR3 spells CCARALAGGPYEQYF. CDR3 nucleotides: TGCTGTGCTAGAGCACTAGCGGGGGGCCCCTACGAGCAGTACTTC.

This clonotype came up many times. CDR3 nucleotides: TGCAGTGCTAGAGGACCGGGCCCCCTATTCCAAGAGACCCAGTACTTC. Its protein product is CSARGPGPLFQETQYF. The chain links TRBV20-1 to TRBJ2-5; D unresolved. The CDR3 has 16 residues. Germline V gene sequence: CDR1 DFQATT, CDR2 SNEGSKA (reference sequence). Trimming removed 1 base at V and 1 base at J, with 16 bases between.

This clonotype was detected many times. The chain carries TRBV4-1 and TRBJ1-2, with D possibly being TRBD1 (6 bases). This CDR3 is 13 amino acids long. Trimming took 4 bases from V and 8 from J, leaving 14 bases between them. Germline V lookup: CDR1 MGHRA, CDR2 YSYEKL. The CDR3 nucleotides read TGCGCCAGCAGCCCACTTGACAGGAAGGGCTACACCTTC. This gives the protein CASSPLDRKGYTF.

This clonotype appeared many times. The gene calls are TRBV2 and TRBJ2-3, with unresolved D. CDR1 and CDR2 from the germline V gene are SNHLY and FYNNEI. There are 12 residues in the CDR3. V lost 6 bases and J 0 bases, leaving 4 bases between the germline ends. CDR3 DNA: TGTGCCAGCAGGACTAGCACAGATACGCAGTATTTT. Translation: CASRTSTDTQYF.

This clonotype was observed at least ten times. The rearrangement uses TRBV6-1 and TRBJ2-3; D unclear. V lost 2 bases and J 10 bases, leaving 10 bases between the germline ends. The CDR3 consists of 12 residues. Looked up from germline, CDR1 is MNHNS and CDR2 is SASEGT. CDR3 DNA sequence: TGTGCCAGCAGTGAACAAAGCGTTCCGCAGTATTTT. Translation: CASSEQSVPQYF.

This clonotype was found a few times. This chain connects TRBV18 to TRBJ2-7, with a tentative D call TRBD1 (6 bases). Trimming removed 2 bases from V and 3 bases from J, with 11 bases in between. Germline-derived CDR1 and CDR2 are KGHSH and LQKENI. This CDR3 region has 14 residues. Written as DNA, the CDR3 is TGTGCCAGCTCACCAAAACAGGGTGACTACGAGCAGTACTTC. Protein product: CASSPKQGDYEQYF.

Many counts were recorded for this clonotype. The V gene is TRBV5-1, the J gene TRBJ2-1, with D perhaps TRBD2 (5 bases). V lost 0 bases to trimming and J lost 7 bases, with 14 bases between them. The CDR3 runs 15 residues. In germline, CDR1 is SGHRS, CDR2 YFSETQ. The chain's CDR3 is CASSLDPRSGNEQFF. Written as DNA, the CDR3 is TGCGCCAGCAGCTTGGACCCCAGATCGGGGAATGAGCAGTTCTTC.

This clonotype has a handful of counts. The chain links TRBV3-1 to TRBJ1-2; possibly TRBD1 for D (6 bases). The germline V gene encodes CDR1 LGHDT and CDR2 YNNKEL (reference sequence). The CDR3 totals 15 residues. V was trimmed by 3 bases and J by 8 bases, leaving 19 bases between them. The CDR3 DNA sequence: TGTGCCAGCAGCCATAGACGTCCGGGGGCAGAAGGCTACACCTTC. Its protein product is CASSHRRPGAEGYTF.

In this sample, this clonotype turned up many times. The chain joins TRBV29-1 to TRBJ2-3, with 7 bases matching TRBD2. Germline CDR1 and CDR2: SQVTM and ANQGSEA. This CDR3 spans 14 amino acids. J was trimmed by 2 bases and V by 6 bases; bases with no gene match: 8. The CDR3 DNA reads as TGCAGCGTGCCTTGGACTAGGTCCACAGATACGCAGTATTTT. Residues: CSVPWTRSTDTQYF.

In this sample, this clonotype turned up many times. The chain carries TRBV5-1 and TRBJ2-1; TRBD2 agrees at 13 bases. Per the germline V gene, CDR1 is SGHRS and CDR2 is YFSETQ. V was pared by 4 bases and J by 9 bases, with 7 bases of the junction left unmatched. The CDR3 contains 15 residues. The CDR3 reads CASSRTSGRAIEQFF. The CDR3 DNA is TGCGCCAGCAGCCGAACTAGCGGGAGGGCCATTGAGCAGTTCTTC.

The chain couples TRBV2 to TRBJ2-1; 7 positions match TRBD2. The CDR3 contains 14 residues. CDR1 is SNHLY and CDR2 is FYNNEI in the germline V gene. V shed 7 bases and J 2 bases; nucleotides not matched to a gene: 5. CDR3 amino acids: CASMAGTTYNEQFF. In DNA, the CDR3 is TGTGCCAGCATGGCCGGGACTACCTACAATGAGCAGTTCTTC.

Many counts were recorded for this clonotype. The CDR3 region is CASRLTGGAAGELFF. As DNA, the CDR3 is TGTGCCAGCAGACTGACAGGGGGAGCGGCCGGGGAGCTGTTTTTT. This chain uses TRBV28 with TRBJ2-2, with TRBD1 matching over 9 bases. Germline CDR1 and CDR2: MDHEN and SYDVKM. V was pared by 6 bases and J by 6 bases, with 8 bases of the junction left unmatched. The CDR3 has 15 amino acids.

At least ten counts were recorded for this clonotype. The rearrangement joins TRBV7-9 to TRBJ2-7, with D perhaps assigned TRBD1 or TRBD2 (5 bases each). The ends were cut back, 5 bases at V and 2 bases at J, with 7 bases in the middle. Germline loops: CDR1 SEHNR, CDR2 FQNEAQ (reference sequence). This CDR3 is built from 12 residues. The CDR3 region is CASSPGPYEQYF. For the CDR3, the DNA is TGTGCCAGCAGCCCGGGACCCTACGAGCAGTACTTC. The whole variable domain, filled in from reference TRBV7-9 and TRBJ2-7, reads DTGVSQNPRHKITKRGQNVTFRCDPISEHNRLYWYRQTLGQGPEFLTYFQNEAQLEKSRLLSDRFSAERPKGSFSTLEIQRTEQGDSAMYLCASSPGPYEQYFGPGTRLTVT.

This clonotype was counted many times. V usage is TRBV7-2 and J usage is TRBJ2-3; D gene uncertain. The germline gives CDR1 SGHTA, CDR2 FQGNSA. Trimming removed 6 bases at V and 1 base at J, with 8 bases between. The CDR3 extends over 13 amino acids. The CDR3 here is CASRRLGTDTQYF. The CDR3 DNA sequence: TGTGCCAGCAGGCGGCTGGGCACAGATACGCAGTATTTT. The variable domain in full, with the rest retrieved from reference TRBV7-2 and TRBJ2-3, is GAGVSQSPSNKVTEKGKDVELRCDPISGHTALYWYRQSLGQGLEFLIYFQGNSAPDKSGLPSDRFSAERTGGSVSTLTIQRTQQEDSAVYLCASRRLGTDTQYFGPGTRLTVL.

V usage is TRBV4-1 and J usage is TRBJ2-3; weak D call: TRBD1 (6 bases). The germline V gene has CDR1 MGHRA and CDR2 YSYEKL. V lost 4 bases, J lost 3 bases, and 17 bases lay in between. The CDR3 sequence is 16 residues long. In nucleotides, the CDR3 is TGCGCCAGCAGCCGCCAACAGGGATTAAAAACAGATACGCAGTATTTT. Protein product: CASSRQQGLKTDTQYF.